This TCR beta chain was sequenced for a study of T cells in Graves' hyperthyroidism and ophthalmopathy. Turning to the study itself: Peripheral blood draws took place at initial diagnosis, ahead of any treatment. Regarding the study as a whole: Blood shared most expanded thyroid clonotypes above 0.001.

The CDR3 extends over 16 amino acids. Trimming shortened V by 4 bases and J by 0 bases, and 14 bases separated the two germline ends. The germline V gene encodes CDR1 ENHRY and CDR2 SYGVKD. RNA transcripts served as the template for amplifying TCR beta CDR3 regions. The study used the HTBI primer set for a first-round RT-PCR of the TCR CDR3. TCRdb processed the multiplex PCR reads anew with MiXCR; each CDR3 protein has one entry. The sample has fewer than 450,000 distinct CDR3 sequences, less than 20% seen once. In its sample, this clonotype was seen many times. Its antigen is not known. Orbital computed tomography, thyroid ultrasound, serum thyroxine and TRAb, and clinical symptoms together informed the diagnoses. An approximately 9.4 ml volume of fresh peripheral blood provided the PBMCs.

The rearrangement links TRBV10-3 to TRBJ2-3, with D possibly TRBD2 on 6 matching bases. The sample taken for sequencing was blood. The TCR comes from a young man with Graves' ophthalmopathy. CDR3 region: CAISVMWRGSTDTQYF. The CDR3 DNA is TGTGCCATCAGTGTAATGTGGAGGGGTAGCACAGATACGCAGTATTTT.